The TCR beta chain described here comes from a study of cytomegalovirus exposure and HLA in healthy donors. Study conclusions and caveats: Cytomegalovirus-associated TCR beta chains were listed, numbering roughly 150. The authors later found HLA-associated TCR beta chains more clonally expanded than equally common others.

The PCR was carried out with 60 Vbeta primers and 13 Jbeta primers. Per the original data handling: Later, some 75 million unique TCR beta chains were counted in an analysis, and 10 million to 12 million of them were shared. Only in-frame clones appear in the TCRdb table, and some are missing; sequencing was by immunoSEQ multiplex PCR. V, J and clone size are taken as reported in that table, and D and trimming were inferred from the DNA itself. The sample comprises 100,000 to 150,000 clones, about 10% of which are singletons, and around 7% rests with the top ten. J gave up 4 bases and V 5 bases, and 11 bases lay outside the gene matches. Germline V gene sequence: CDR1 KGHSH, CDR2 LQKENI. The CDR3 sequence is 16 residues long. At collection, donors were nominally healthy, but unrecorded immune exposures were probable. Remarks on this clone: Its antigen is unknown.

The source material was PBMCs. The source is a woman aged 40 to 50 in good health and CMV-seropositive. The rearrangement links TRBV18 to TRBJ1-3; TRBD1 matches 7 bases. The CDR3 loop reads CASSSGTVINGNTIYF. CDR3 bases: TGTGCCAGCTCATCGGGGACAGTAATTAACGGAAACACCATATATTTT. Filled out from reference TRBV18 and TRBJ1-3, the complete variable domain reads NAGVMQNPRHLVRRRGQEARLRCSPMKGHSHVYWYRQLPEEGLKFMVYLQKENIIDESGMPKERFSAEFPKEGPSILRIQQVVRGDSAAYFCASSSGTVINGNTIYFGEGSWLTVV.